Listed below are T cell receptor beta chains from one sample, sequenced in a study of immune evolution from preneoplasia to lung adenocarcinoma. TCRdb keeps only in-frame clones here, not all; method: immunoSEQ multiplex PCR. The data show around 7,500 clones, approximately 73% seen once. Source material: FFPE atypical adenomatous hyperplasia tissue from the lung. The receptors originated from a donor aged 70 or over with lung adenocarcinoma. Some clones in this sample may be carry-over from other donors' samples. CDR3s include the opening cysteine and the closing phenylalanine or tryptophan. The D gene is left open where the match is weak. For some rows the clone size is stated as once, few or many, or as a class when expanded; others skip it.

J gene	D gene	CDR3 length	V gene	clone size	CDR3 protein	CDR3 DNA
TRBJ2-1	.	10	TRBV29-1	.	CSVVQHEQFF	TGCAGCGTTGTCCAACACGAGCAGTTCTTC
TRBJ2-5	.	12	TRBV6-5	.	CASRDRGETQYF	TGTGCCAGCAGGGACCGTGGGGAGACCCAGTACTTC
TRBJ2-1	TRBD2	18	TRBV5-1	.	CASSFGGSSGSSYNEQFF	TGCGCCAGCAGCTTTGGGGGATCGAGCGGGAGCTCCTACAATGAGCAGTTCTTC
TRBJ1-2	TRBD1	15	TRBV2	once	CASSEESGGGYGYTF	TGTGCCAGCAGTGAAGAATCAGGGGGCGGTTATGGCTACACCTTC
TRBJ1-5	.	15	TRBV15	once	CATSRVRGDNQPQHF	TGTGCCACCAGCAGAGTGAGGGGAGACAATCAGCCCCAGCATTTT
TRBJ2-7	.	12	TRBV18	few	CASSRQDYEQYF	TGTGCCAGCTCACGACAGGACTACGAGCAGTACTTC
TRBJ2-5	.	14	TRBV29-1	few	CSVVPRGRQETQYF	TGCAGCGTTGTGCCCCGGGGGCGGCAAGAGACCCAGTACTTC
TRBJ2-7	.	10	TRBV20-1	.	CSAAVYEQYF	TGCAGTGCCGCCGTCTACGAGCAGTACTTC
TRBJ1-6	.	16	TRBV7-9	.	CASSLHSTGVHSPLHF	TGTGCCAGCAGCTTACATAGCACCGGGGTGCATTCACCCCTCCACTTT
TRBJ2-7	.	11	TRBV6-5	.	CASGRSYEQYF	TGTGCCAGCGGGAGGTCCTACGAGCAGTACTTC
TRBJ1-3	.	15	TRBV7-6	once	CASSLVPGSGNTIYF	TGTGCCAGCAGCTTAGTCCCCGGTTCTGGAAACACCATATATTTT
TRBJ2-1	.	17	TRBV9	.	CASSVSPRLGGGNEQFF	TGTGCCAGCAGCGTATCCCCGAGGTTAGGGGGAGGCAATGAGCAGTTCTTC
TRBJ2-7	.	14	TRBV29-1	.	CSVGTPLKAYEQYF	TGCAGCGTTGGGACTCCCCTGAAGGCCTACGAGCAGTACTTC
TRBJ2-7	TRBD1	14	TRBV30	.	CAWSVGQGTHEQYF	TGTGCCTGGAGCGTCGGACAGGGGACCCACGAGCAGTACTTC
TRBJ2-7	TRBD1	13	TRBV14	.	CASSLPGRGLQYF	TGTGCCAGCAGCCTCCCCGGAAGGGGGCTTCAGTACTTC
TRBJ1-2	TRBD1	11	TRBV2	.	CADRDGVGYTF	TGTGCCGACAGGGACGGCGTTGGCTACACCTTC
TRBJ2-3	TRBD1	17	TRBV4-1	.	CASSRQGEGPTSDTQYF	TGCGCCAGCAGCCGCCAGGGGGAAGGGCCCACATCCGATACGCAGTATTTT
TRBJ1-1	.	15	TRBV10-3	.	CAISEIPGMNTEAFF	TGTGCCATCAGTGAGATACCGGGGATGAACACTGAAGCTTTCTTT